Each of the 10 T cell receptor beta chains below was sequenced from the same sample in a study of blood T cells in healthy people across ages. Primed by a sample-barcoded 5' primer and a J-beta primer mix, a second PCR proceeded for about 7 to 11 cycles. Via MiXCR, TCRdb re-called the 5' RACE reads, giving one row per CDR3 protein. The sample lists 980,000 or so distinct CDR3 sequences; about 44% were seen once. What was sequenced was blood. These receptors all come from a young man in good health.

The sample holds a few counts of this clonotype. The chain links TRBV4-3 to TRBJ2-7; TRBD1 or TRBD2 may be the D gene (5 bases each). From germline, CDR1 is LGHNA and CDR2 YSLEER. Trimming removed 0 bases at V and 2 bases at J, with 14 bases between. The CDR3 loop spans 16 amino acids. The CDR3 region has the DNA TGCGCCAGCAGCCAAGACGACGGGGCAGGGACCTACGAGCAGTACTTC. Its translation: CASSQDDGAGTYEQYF.

The chain employs TRBV12-3 or TRBV12-4 and TRBJ2-5; D is ambiguous. The length of the CDR3 is 13 residues. V was pared by 3 bases and J by 0 bases, with 5 bases between. In nucleotides, the CDR3 is TGTGCCAGCAGTTTCTCGGACCAAGAGACCCAGTACTTC. Its protein product is CASSFSDQETQYF.

This clonotype was seen more than once but under ten times. This rearrangement joins TRBV5-1 to TRBJ2-1; D call uncertain. Germline assignment: CDR1 SGHRS and CDR2 YFSETQ. The CDR3 covers 13 residues. V lost 1 base, J lost 9 bases, and 11 bases lay in between. The CDR3 nucleotides are TGCGCCAGCAGCTTGCAAAGTAATGGTGAGCAGTTCTTC. Protein product: CASSLQSNGEQFF.

This clonotype was picked up a small number of times. The rearrangement joins TRBV20-1 to TRBJ2-4; D not certain. The DNA end favors TRBJ2-7, so the J call may be wrong. The CDR3 contains 14 residues. From germline, CDR1 is DFQATT and CDR2 SNEGSKA (reference sequence). CDR3 loop: CSARDPTKNYEQYF. The CDR3 region has the DNA TGCAGTGCTAGAGATCCAACTAAAAACTACGAGCAGTACTTC.

This clonotype was picked up a small number of times. The rearrangement uses TRBV7-9 and TRBJ2-1; 7 bases agree with TRBD2. Germline trimming cut 4 bases from V and 4 bases from J; bases unmatched to any gene: 10. Germline lookup yields CDR1 SEHNR and CDR2 FQNEAQ (reference sequence). CDR3 length equals 16 residues. The CDR3 region is CASSSTGLSAYNEQFF. The CDR3 DNA reads as TGTGCCAGCAGCTCGACGGGACTATCAGCTTACAATGAGCAGTTCTTC.

This clonotype has a single count. The chain links TRBV29-1 to TRBJ2-3; D ambiguous. CDR3 length: 14 residues. The V gene's germline CDR1 is SQVTM and CDR2 ANQGSEA. V dropped 1 base and J dropped 5 bases, with 13 bases sitting between them. CDR3 DNA: TGCAGCGTTGAAGGTGGCCGGGCTATAGATACGCAGTATTTT. Its translation: CSVEGGRAIDTQYF.

The chain carries TRBV5-1 and TRBJ1-5, with 10 bases aligning to TRBD1. This CDR3 is 18 amino acids long. J gave up 0 bases and V 4 bases, and 10 bases lay outside the gene matches. Germline CDR1 is SGHRS and CDR2 is YFSETQ. CDR3 sequence: CASSPGTGAIYSNQPQHF. The CDR3 DNA is TGCGCCAGCAGCCCGGGGACAGGGGCAATTTATAGCAATCAGCCCCAGCATTTT.

The J gene is TRBJ1-2, the V gene TRBV28; tentatively, D is TRBD1 (5 bases). CDR3 length: 12 amino acids. Germline lookup yields CDR1 MDHEN and CDR2 SYDVKM. V lost 10 bases to trimming and J lost 4 bases, with 13 bases between them. The CDR3 loop reads CATTLGAYGYTF. The CDR3 nucleotides are TGTGCCACCACGCTAGGGGCCTATGGCTACACCTTC.

The rearrangement links TRBV7-2 to TRBJ2-7, with D perhaps TRBD1 or TRBD2 (5 bases each). Per germline, CDR1 SGHTA and CDR2 FQGNSA. Trimming cost V 5 bases and J 0 bases, with 17 bases left between them. This CDR3 comprises 16 residues. This CDR3 is CASSLSGWGSSYEQYF. DNA of the CDR3: TGTGCCAGCAGCCTTTCCGGCTGGGGGAGCTCCTACGAGCAGTACTTC.

This chain connects TRBV6-5 to TRBJ1-2; the match to TRBD1 covers 7 bases. Per germline, CDR1 MNHEY and CDR2 SVGAGI. V trimming: 2 bases; J trimming: 8 bases; junction bases outside the gene matches: 8. CDR3 size: 14 residues. The CDR3: CASSYTKQGCGYTF. Written as DNA, the CDR3 is TGTGCCAGCAGTTACACAAAACAGGGGTGCGGCTACACCTTC.